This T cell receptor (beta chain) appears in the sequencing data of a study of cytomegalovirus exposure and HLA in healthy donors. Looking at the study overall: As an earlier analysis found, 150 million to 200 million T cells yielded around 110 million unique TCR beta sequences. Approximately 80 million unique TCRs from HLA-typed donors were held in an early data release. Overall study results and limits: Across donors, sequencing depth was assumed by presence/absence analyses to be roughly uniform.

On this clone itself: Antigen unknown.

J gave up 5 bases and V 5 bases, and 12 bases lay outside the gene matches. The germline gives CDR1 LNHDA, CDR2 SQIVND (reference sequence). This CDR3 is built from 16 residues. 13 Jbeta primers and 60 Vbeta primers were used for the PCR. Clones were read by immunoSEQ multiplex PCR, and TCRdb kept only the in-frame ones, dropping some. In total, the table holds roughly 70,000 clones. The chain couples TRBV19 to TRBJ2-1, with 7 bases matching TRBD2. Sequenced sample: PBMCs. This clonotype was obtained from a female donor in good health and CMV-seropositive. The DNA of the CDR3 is TGTGCCAGTAGTTCCGAGCGGGGTCCGACCAACAATGAGCAGTTCTTC. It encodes CASSSERGPTNNEQFF.